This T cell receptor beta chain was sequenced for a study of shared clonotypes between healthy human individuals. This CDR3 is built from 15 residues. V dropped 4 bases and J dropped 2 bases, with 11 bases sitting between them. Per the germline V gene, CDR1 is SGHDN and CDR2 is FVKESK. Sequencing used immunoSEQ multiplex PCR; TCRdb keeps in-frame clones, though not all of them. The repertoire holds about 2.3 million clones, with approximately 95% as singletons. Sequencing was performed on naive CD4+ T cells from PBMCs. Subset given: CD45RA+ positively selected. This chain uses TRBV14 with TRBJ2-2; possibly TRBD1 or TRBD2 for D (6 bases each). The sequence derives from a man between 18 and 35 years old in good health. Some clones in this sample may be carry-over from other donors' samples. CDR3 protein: CASSRGALNTGELFF. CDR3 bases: TGTGCCAGCAGCCGGGGGGCCCTAAACACCGGGGAGCTGTTTTTT.